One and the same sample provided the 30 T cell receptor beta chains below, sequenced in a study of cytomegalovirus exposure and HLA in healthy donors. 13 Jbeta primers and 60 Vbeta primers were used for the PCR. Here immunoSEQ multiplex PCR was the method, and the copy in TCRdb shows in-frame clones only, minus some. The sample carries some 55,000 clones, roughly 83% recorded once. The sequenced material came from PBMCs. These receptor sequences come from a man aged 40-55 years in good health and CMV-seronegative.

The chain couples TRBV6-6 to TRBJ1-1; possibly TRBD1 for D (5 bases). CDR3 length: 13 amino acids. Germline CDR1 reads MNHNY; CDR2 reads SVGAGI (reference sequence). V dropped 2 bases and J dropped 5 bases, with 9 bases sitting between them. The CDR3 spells CASSYGGETEAFF. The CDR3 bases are TGTGCCAGCAGTTACGGAGGGGAAACTGAAGCTTTCTTT.

CDR3: CASSEMNYGYTF. The CDR3 region has the DNA TGTGCCAGCAGCGAGATGAACTATGGCTACACCTTC. The chain has TRBV6-1 and TRBJ1-2; D is undetermined. V lost 6 bases, J lost 2 bases, and 7 bases lay in between. The CDR3 covers 12 residues. Germline V lookup: CDR1 MNHNS, CDR2 SASEGT.

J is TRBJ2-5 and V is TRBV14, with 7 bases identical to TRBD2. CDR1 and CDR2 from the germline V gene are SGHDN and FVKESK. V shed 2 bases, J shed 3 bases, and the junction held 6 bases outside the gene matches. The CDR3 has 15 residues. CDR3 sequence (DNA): TGTGCCAGCAGCCAACACCGGGACTATAAAGAGACCCAGTACTTC. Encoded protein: CASSQHRDYKETQYF.

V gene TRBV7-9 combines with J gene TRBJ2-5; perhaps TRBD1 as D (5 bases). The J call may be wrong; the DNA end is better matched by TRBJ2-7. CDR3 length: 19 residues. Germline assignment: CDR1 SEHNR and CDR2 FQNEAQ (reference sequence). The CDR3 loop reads CASSSLNLPRTGPGLEQYF. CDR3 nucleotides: TGTGCCAGCAGCTCCCTCAATTTACCACGAACAGGACCAGGGCTCGAGCAGTACTTC.

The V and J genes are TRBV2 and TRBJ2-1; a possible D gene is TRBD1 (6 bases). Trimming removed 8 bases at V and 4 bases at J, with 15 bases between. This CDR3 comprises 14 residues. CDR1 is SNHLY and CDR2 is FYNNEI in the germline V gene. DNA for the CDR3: TGTGCCAGCGACGGACAGAAGGAATACAATGAGCAGTTCTTC. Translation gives CASDGQKEYNEQFF.

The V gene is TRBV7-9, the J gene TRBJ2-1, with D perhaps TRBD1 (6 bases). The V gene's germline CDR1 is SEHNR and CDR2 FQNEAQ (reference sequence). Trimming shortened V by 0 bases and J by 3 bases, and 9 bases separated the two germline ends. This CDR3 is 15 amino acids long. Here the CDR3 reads CASSLAQGRYNEQFF. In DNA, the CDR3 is TGTGCCAGCAGCTTAGCGCAGGGGCGCTACAATGAGCAGTTCTTC. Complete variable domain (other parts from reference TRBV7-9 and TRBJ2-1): DTGVSQNPRHKITKRGQNVTFRCDPISEHNRLYWYRQTLGQGPEFLTYFQNEAQLEKSRLLSDRFSAERPKGSFSTLEIQRTEQGDSAMYLCASSLAQGRYNEQFFGPGTRLTVL.

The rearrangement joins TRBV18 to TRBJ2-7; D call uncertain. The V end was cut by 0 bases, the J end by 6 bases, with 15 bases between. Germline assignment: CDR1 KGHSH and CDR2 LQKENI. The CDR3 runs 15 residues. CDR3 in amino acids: CASSPPTTILAEQYV. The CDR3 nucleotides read TGTGCCAGCTCACCACCCACGACAATCCTTGCCGAGCAGTACGTC.

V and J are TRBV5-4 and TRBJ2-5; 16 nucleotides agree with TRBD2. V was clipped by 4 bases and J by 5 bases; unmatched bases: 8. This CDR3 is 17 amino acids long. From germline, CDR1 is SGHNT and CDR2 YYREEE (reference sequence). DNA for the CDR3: TGTGCCAGCAGCCAGGAGGGACTAGCGGGGGGGCTTGAGACCCAGTACTTC. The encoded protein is CASSQEGLAGGLETQYF. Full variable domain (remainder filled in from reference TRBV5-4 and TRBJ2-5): ETGVTQSPTHLIKTRGQQVTLRCSSQSGHNTVSWYQQALGQGPQFIFQYYREEENGRGNFPPRFSGLQFPNYSSELNVNALELDDSALYLCASSQEGLAGGLETQYFGPGTRLLVL.

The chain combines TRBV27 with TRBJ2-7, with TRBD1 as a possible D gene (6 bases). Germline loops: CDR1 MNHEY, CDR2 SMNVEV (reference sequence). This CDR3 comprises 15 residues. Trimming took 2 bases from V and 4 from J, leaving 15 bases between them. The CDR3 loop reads CASSLMDSPKYEQYF. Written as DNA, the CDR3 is TGTGCCAGCAGTTTAATGGACAGCCCAAAGTACGAGCAGTACTTC.

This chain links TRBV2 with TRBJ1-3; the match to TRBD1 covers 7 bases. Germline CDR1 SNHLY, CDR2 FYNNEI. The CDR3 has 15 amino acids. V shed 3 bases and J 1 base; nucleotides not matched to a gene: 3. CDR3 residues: CASSDARGSGNTIYF. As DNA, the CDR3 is TGTGCCAGCAGTGACGCCAGGGGGTCTGGAAACACCATATATTTT.

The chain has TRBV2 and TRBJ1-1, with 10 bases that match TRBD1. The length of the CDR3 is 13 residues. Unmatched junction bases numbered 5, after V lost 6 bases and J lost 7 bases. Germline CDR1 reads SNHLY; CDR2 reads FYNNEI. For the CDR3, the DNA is TGTGCCAGCAGCAGGGACAGGGGTAGTGAAGCTTTCTTT. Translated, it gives CASSRDRGSEAFF. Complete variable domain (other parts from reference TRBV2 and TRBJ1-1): EPEVTQTPSHQVTQMGQEVILRCVPISNHLYFYWYRQILGQKVEFLVSFYNNEISEKSEIFDDQFSVERPDGSNFTLKIRSTKLEDSAMYFCASSRDRGSEAFFGQGTRLTVV.

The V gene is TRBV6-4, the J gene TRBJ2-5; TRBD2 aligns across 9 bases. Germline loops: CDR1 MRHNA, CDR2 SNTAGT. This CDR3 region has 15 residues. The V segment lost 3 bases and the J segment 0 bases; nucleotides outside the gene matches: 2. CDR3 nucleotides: TGTGCCAGCAGTGAAGGCGGGGGGGACCAAGAGACCCAGTACTTC. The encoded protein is CASSEGGGDQETQYF.

The CDR3 sequence: CASSPTWTGRQPQHF. The CDR3 DNA reads as TGTGCCAGCAGCCCAACCTGGACAGGGCGACAGCCCCAGCATTTT. The chain couples TRBV6-5 to TRBJ1-5; 8 bases agree with TRBD1. CDR1 and CDR2 (germline): MNHEY, SVGAGI. With 6 bases clipped from V and 7 bases from J, the junction kept 11 bases outside the gene matches. The CDR3 spans 15 residues.

The CDR3 loop reads CASSQEGQGDRGYTF. CDR3 in DNA: TGCGCCAGCAGCCAAGAAGGCCAGGGTGATCGGGGCTACACCTTC. The J gene is TRBJ1-2, the V gene TRBV4-3, with TRBD1 as a possible D gene (5 bases). CDR3 length: 15 residues. Germline V gene sequence: CDR1 LGHNA, CDR2 YSLEER. Trimming took off 0 bases at V and 8 bases at J, with 16 bases between the two ends.

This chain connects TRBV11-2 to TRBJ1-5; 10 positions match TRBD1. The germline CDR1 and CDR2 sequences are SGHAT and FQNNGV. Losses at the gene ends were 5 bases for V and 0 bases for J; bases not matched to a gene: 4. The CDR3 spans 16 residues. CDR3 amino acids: CASSLGTGVSNQPQHF. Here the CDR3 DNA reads TGTGCCAGCAGCCTCGGGACAGGGGTTAGCAATCAGCCCCAGCATTTT.

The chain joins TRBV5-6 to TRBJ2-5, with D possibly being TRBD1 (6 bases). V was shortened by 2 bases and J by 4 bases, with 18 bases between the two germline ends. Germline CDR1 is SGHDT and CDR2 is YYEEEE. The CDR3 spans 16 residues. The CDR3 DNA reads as TGTGCCAGCAGCTTTTTTCTGGGGGCGGGTGGAGAGACCCAGTACTTC. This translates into CASSFFLGAGGETQYF.

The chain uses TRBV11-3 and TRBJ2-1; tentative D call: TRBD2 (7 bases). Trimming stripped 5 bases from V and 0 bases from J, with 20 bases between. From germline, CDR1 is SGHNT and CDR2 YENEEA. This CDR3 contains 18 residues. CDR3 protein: CASSPPIGGGGSYNEQFF. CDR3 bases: TGTGCCAGCAGCCCCCCTATAGGGGGAGGGGGCTCCTACAATGAGCAGTTCTTC.

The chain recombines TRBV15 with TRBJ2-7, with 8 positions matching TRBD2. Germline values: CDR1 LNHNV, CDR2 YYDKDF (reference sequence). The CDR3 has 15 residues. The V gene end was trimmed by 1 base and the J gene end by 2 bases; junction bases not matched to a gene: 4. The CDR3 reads CATSRVRGGPYEQYV. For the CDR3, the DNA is TGTGCCACCAGCAGAGTCCGGGGGGGCCCCTACGAGCAGTACGTC.

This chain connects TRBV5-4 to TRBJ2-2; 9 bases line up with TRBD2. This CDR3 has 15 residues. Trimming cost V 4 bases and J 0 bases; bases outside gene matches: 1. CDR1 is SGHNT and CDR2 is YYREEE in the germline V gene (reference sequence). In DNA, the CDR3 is TGTGCCAGCAGCCGGACTAGCGCGAACACCGGGGAGCTGTTTTTT. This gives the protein CASSRTSANTGELFF. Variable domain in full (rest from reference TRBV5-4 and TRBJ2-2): ETGVTQSPTHLIKTRGQQVTLRCSSQSGHNTVSWYQQALGQGPQFIFQYYREEENGRGNFPPRFSGLQFPNYSSELNVNALELDDSALYLCASSRTSANTGELFFGEGSRLTVL.

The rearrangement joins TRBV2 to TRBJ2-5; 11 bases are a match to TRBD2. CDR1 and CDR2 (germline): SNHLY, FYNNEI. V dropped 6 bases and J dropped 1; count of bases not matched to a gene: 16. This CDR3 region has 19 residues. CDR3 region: CASSTPGQGTSGGQETQYF. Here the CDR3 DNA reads TGTGCCAGCAGCACTCCGGGACAGGGAACTAGCGGGGGCCAAGAGACCCAGTACTTC.

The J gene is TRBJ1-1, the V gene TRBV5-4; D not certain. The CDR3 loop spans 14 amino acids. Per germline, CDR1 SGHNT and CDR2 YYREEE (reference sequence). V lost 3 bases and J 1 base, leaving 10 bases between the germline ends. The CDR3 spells CASSSGGRNTEAFF. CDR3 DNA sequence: TGTGCCAGCAGCTCAGGTGGAAGGAACACTGAAGCTTTCTTT.

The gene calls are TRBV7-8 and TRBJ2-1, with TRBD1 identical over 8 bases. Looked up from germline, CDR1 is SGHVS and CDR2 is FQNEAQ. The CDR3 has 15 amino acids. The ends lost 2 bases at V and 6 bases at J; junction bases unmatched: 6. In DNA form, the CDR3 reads TGTGCCAGCAGCTTACAGGGGGCGCCGGGCAATGAGCAGTTCTTC. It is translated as CASSLQGAPGNEQFF.

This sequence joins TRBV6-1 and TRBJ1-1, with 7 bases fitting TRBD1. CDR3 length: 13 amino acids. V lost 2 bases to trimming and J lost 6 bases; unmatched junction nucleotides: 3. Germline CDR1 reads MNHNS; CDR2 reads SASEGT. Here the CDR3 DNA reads TGTGCCAGCAGTGAACGGACAGGTTCTGAAGCTTTCTTT. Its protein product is CASSERTGSEAFF.

As DNA, the CDR3 is TGCAGCGTTGAAGGACGGACAGGGAGGTATTCAGATACGCAGTATTTT. This sequence encodes CSVEGRTGRYSDTQYF. The chain links TRBV29-1 to TRBJ2-3; 8 nucleotides agree with TRBD1. Germline trimming cut 1 base from V and 4 bases from J; bases unmatched to any gene: 10. Germline V lookup: CDR1 SQVTM, CDR2 ANQGSEA. The length of the CDR3 is 16 residues.

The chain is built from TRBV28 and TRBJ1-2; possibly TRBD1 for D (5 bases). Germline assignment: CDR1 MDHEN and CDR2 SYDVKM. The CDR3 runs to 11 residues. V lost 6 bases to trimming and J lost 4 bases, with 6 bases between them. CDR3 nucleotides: TGTGCCAGCAGCGACAGCTATGGCTACACCTTC. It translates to CASSDSYGYTF.

The CDR3 is CASSSDRRVAYGYTF. CDR3 nucleotide sequence: TGTGCCAGCAGTTCCGATCGCAGGGTGGCCTATGGCTACACCTTC. This sequence joins TRBV6-5 and TRBJ1-2, with D perhaps TRBD1 (5 bases). The CDR3 is 15 amino acids. Germline assignment: CDR1 MNHEY and CDR2 SVGAGI. V shed 4 bases and J shed 4 bases, with 16 bases lying between them.

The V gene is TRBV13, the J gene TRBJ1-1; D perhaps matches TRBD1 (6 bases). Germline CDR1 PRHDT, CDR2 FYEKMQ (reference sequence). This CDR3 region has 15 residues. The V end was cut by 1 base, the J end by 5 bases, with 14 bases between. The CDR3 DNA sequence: TGTGCCAGCAGCTTAGAAATACAGGGCGGGACTGAAGCTTTCTTT. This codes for CASSLEIQGGTEAFF. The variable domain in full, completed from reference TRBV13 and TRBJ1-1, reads AAGVIQSPRHLIKEKRETATLKCYPIPRHDTVYWYQQGPGQDPQFLISFYEKMQSDKGSIPDRFSAQQFSDYHSELNMSSLELGDSALYFCASSLEIQGGTEAFFGQGTRLTVV.

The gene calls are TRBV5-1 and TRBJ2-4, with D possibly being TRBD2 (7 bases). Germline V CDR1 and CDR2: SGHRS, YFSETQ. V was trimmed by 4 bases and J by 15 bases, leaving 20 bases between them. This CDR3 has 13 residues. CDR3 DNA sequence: TGCGCCAGCAGCCGGGGGGAAGGGGGAGGATGGTACTTC. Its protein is CASSRGEGGGWYF.

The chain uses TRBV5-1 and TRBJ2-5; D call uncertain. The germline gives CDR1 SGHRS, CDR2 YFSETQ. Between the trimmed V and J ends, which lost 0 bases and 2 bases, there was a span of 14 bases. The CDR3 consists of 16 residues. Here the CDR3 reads CASSLVGAREQETQYF. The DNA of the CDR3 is TGCGCCAGCAGCTTGGTGGGCGCGAGAGAACAAGAGACCCAGTACTTC. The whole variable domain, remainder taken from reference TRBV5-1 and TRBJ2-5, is KAGVTQTPRYLIKTRGQQVTLSCSPISGHRSVSWYQQTPGQGLQFLFEYFSETQRNKGNFPGRFSGRQFSNSRSEMNVSTLELGDSALYLCASSLVGAREQETQYFGPGTRLLVL.

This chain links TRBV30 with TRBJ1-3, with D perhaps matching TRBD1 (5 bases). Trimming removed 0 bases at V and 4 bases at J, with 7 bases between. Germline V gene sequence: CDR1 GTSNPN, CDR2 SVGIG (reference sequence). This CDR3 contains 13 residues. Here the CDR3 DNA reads TGTGCCTGGAGTGTAAACAGGGGAAACACCATATATTTT. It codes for CAWSVNRGNTIYF. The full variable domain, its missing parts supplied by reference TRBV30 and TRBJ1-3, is SQTIHQWPATLVQPVGSPLSLECTVEGTSNPNLYWYRQAAGRGLQLLFYSVGIGQISSEVPQNLSASRPQDRQFILSSKKLLLSDSGFYLCAWSVNRGNTIYFGEGSWLTVV.